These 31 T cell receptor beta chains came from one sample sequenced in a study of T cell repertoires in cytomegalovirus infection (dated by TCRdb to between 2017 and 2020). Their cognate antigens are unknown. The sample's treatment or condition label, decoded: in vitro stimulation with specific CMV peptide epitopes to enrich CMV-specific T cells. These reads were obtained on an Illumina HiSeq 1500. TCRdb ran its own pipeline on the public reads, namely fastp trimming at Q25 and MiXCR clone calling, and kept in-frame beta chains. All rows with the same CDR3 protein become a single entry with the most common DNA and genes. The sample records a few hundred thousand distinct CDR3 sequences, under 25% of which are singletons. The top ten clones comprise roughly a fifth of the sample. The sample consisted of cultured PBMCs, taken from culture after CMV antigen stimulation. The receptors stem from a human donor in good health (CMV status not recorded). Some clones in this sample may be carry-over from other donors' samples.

The DNA for the CDR3 is TGTGCCAGCAGCCCTCATCGGGGGGGCCAAGAGACCCAGTACTTC. This gives the protein CASSPHRGGQETQYF. This chain connects TRBV12-3 or TRBV12-4 to TRBJ2-5; 8 nucleotides agree with TRBD2. The junction had 7 bases not matched to a gene; V was cut back by 6 bases and J by 1 base. CDR3 length equals 15 residues.

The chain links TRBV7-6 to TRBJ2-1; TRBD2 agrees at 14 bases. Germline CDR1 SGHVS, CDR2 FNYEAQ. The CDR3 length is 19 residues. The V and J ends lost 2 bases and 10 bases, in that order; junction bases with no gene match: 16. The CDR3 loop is CASSLFEIAGLAGVKEQFF. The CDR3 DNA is TGTGCCAGCAGCTTATTTGAGATCGCGGGACTAGCGGGAGTAAAGGAGCAGTTCTTC.

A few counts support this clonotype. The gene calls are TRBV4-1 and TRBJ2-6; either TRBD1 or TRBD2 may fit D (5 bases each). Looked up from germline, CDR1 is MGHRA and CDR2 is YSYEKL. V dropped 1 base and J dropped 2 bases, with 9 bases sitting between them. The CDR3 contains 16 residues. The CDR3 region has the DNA TGCGCCAGCAGCCAAGTGCAGGGAGCTGGGGCCAACGTCCTGACTTTC. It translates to CASSQVQGAGANVLTF.

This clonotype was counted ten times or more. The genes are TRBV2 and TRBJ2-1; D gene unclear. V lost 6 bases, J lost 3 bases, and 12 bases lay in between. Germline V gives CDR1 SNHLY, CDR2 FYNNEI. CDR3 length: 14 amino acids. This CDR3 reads CASRIGLGYNEQFF. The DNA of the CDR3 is TGTGCCAGCAGAATCGGGTTGGGCTACAATGAGCAGTTCTTC.

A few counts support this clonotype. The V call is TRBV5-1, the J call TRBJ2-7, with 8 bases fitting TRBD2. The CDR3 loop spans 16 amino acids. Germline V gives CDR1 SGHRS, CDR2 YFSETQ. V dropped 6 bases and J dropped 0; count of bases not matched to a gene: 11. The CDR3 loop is CASKPFSGDGSYEQYF. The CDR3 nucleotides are TGCGCCAGCAAACCGTTTAGCGGGGACGGCTCCTACGAGCAGTACTTC.

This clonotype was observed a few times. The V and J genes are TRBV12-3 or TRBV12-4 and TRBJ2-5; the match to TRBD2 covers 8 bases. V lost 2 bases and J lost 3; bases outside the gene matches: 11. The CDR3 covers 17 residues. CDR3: CASSLKLADLGEETQYF. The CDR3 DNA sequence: TGTGCCAGCAGTTTAAAACTAGCGGACCTAGGGGAAGAGACCCAGTACTTC.

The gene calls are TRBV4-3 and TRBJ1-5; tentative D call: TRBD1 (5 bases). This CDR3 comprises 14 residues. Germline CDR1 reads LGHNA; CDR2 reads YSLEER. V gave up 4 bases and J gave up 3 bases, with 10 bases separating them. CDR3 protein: CASSRRGLNQPQHF. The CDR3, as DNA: TGCGCCAGCAGCCGTAGGGGCCTCAATCAGCCCCAGCATTTT.

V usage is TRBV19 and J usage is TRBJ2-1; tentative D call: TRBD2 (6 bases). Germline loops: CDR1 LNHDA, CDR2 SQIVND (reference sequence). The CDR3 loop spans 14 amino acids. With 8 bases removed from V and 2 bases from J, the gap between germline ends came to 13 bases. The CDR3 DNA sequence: TGTGCCAGTGGCGGCGGGGAACCCTACAATGAGCAGTTCTTC. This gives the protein CASGGGEPYNEQFF. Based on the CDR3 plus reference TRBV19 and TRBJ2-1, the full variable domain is DGGITQSPKYLFRKEGQNVTLSCEQNLNHDAMYWYRQDPGQGLRLIYYSQIVNDFQKGDIAEGYSVSREKKESFPLTVTSAQKNPTAFYLCASGGGEPYNEQFFGPGTRLTVL.

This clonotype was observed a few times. CDR3 bases: TGTGCCAGCACCCCACCCGGGCGGGAGTTCGGAGATACGCAGTATTTT. Translation gives CASTPPGREFGDTQYF. The rearrangement joins TRBV6-5 to TRBJ2-3; 7 bases agree with TRBD2. V gave up 7 bases and J gave up 5 bases; unmatched junction bases: 15. The germline gives CDR1 MNHEY, CDR2 SVGAGI. The CDR3 spans 16 residues.

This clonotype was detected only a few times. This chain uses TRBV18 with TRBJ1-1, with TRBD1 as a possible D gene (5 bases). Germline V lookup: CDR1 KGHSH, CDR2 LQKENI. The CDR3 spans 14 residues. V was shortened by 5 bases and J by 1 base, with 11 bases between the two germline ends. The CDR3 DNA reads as TGTGCCAGCTCAACCACGGGGGAGAACACTGAAGCTTTCTTT. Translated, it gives CASSTTGENTEAFF.

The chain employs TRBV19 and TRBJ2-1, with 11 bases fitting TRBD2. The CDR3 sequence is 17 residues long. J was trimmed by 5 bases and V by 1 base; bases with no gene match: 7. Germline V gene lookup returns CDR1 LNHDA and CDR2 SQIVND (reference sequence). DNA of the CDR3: TGTGCCAGTAGTATAGGAGCCGGACTAGCGGGTCACAATGAGCAGTTCTTC. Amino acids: CASSIGAGLAGHNEQFF.

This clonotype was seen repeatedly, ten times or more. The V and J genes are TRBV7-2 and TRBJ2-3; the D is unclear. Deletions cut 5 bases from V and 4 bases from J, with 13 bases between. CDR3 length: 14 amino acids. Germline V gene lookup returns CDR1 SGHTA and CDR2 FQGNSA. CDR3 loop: CASSRPERADTQYF. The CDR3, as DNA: TGTGCCAGCAGCCGCCCGGAAAGGGCAGATACGCAGTATTTT.

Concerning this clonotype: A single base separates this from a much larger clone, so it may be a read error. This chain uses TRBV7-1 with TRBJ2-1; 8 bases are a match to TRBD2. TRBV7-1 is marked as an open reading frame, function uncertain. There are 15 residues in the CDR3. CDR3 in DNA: TGTGCCAGCAGCTCGCATAGCGGGATTTACAATGAGCAGCTCTTC. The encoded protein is CASSSHSGIYNEQLF.

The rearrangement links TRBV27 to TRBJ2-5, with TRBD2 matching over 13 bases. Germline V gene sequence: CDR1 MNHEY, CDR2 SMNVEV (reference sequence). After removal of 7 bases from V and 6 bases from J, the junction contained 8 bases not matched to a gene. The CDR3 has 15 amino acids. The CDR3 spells CASTKLAGGPQTQYF. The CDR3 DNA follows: TGTGCCAGCACCAAACTAGCGGGAGGGCCCCAGACCCAGTACTTC.

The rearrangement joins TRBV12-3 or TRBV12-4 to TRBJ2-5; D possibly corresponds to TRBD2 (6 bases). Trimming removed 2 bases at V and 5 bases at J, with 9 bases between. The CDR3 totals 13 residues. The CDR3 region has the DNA TGTGCCAGCAGTTTATCGGGAGCGGAGACCCAGTACTTC. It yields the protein CASSLSGAETQYF.

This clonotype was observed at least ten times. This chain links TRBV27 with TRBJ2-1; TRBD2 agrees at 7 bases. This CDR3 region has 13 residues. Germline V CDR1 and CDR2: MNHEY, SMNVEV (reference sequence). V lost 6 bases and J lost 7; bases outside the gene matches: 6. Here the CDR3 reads CASSPILANEQFF. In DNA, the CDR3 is TGTGCCAGCAGCCCGATACTAGCGAATGAGCAGTTCTTC.

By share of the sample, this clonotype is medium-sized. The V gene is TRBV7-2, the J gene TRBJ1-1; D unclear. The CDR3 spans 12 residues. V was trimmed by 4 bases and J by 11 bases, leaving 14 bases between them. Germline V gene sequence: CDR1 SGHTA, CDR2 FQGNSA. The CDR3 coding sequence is TGTGCCAGCAGCTCCACGGGCTGGGCGGCTTTCTTT. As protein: CASSSTGWAAFF.

CDR3 DNA: TGTGCCAGCAGCCCCAGTGGGTCCTATAATTCACCCCTCCACTTT. Protein product: CASSPSGSYNSPLHF. This sequence joins TRBV9 and TRBJ1-6; D unresolved. The CDR3 extends over 15 amino acids. Trimming took 4 bases from V and 1 from J, leaving 9 bases between them. The V gene's germline CDR1 is SGDLS and CDR2 YYNGEE.

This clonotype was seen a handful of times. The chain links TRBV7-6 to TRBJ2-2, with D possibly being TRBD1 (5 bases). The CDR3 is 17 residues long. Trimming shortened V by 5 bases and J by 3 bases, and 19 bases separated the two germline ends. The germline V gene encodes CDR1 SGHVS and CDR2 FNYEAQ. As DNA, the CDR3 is TGTGCCAGCAGCCCGCCGAGACTCAGGGATTACACCGGGGAGCTGTTTTTT. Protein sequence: CASSPPRLRDYTGELFF.

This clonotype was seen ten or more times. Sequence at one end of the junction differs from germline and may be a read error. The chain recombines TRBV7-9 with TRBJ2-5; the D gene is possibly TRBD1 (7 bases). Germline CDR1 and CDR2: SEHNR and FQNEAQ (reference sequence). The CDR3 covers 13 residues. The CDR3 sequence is CASSFAEGDRVAF. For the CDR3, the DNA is TGTGCCAGCAGCTTTGCGGAGGGGGACAGAGTGGCTTTC.

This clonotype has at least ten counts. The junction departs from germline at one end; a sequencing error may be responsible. CDR3 sequence reads: CASSPSGVADTQYF. The CDR3 coding sequence is TGTGCTAGCAGCCCAAGTGGGGTCGCAGATACGCAGTATTTT. V and J are TRBV7-7 and TRBJ2-3; D is uncertain. CDR1 SSHAT and CDR2 FNYEAQ come from the germline V gene (reference sequence). This CDR3 contains 14 residues.

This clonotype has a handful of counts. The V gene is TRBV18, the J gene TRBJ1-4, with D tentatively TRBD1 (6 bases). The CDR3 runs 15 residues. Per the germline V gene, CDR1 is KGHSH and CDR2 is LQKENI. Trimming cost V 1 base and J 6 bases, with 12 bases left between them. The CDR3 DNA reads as TGTGCCAGCTCACCACAACAGGGACCGGATGAAAAACTGTTTTTT. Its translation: CASSPQQGPDEKLFF.

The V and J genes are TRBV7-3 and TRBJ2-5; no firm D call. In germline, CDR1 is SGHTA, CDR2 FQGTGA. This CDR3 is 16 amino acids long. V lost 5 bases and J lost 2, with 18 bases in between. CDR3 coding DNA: TGTGCCAGCAGCCCTAAAGGCCCGTCGAATCAAGAGACCCAGTACTTC. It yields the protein CASSPKGPSNQETQYF.

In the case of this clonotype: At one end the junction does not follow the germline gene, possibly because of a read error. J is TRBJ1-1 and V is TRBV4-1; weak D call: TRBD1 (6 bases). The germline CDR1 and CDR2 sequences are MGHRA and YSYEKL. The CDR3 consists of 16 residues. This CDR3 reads CASSQKSMFRGTEAFF. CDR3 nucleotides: TGTGCCAGCAGCCAAAAGTCAATGTTTAGGGGGACTGAAGCTTTCTTT.

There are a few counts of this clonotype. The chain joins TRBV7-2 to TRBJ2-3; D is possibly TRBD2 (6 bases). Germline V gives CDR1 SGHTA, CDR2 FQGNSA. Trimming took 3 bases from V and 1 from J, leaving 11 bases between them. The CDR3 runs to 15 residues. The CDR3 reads CASSFSQRGTDTQYF. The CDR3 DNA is TGTGCCAGCAGCTTTTCTCAGCGGGGCACAGATACGCAGTATTTT.

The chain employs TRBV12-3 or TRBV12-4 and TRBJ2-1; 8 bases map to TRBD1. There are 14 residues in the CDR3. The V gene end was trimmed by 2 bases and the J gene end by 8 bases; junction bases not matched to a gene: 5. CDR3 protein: CASSLRQGADEQFF. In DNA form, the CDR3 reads TGTGCCAGCAGTTTAAGGCAGGGGGCCGATGAGCAGTTCTTC.

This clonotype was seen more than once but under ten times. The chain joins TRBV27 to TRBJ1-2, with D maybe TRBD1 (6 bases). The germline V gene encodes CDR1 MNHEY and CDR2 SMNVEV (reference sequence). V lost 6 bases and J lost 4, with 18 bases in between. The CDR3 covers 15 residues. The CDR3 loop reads CASRTTGWSGYGYTF. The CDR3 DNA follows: TGTGCCAGCAGGACAACAGGGTGGTCGGGCTATGGCTACACCTTC.

In DNA, the CDR3 is TGTGCCCAGGGCGGGACGTCCTACAATGAGCAGTTCTTC. Translated: CAQGGTSYNEQFF. The rearrangement joins TRBV9 to TRBJ2-1; maybe TRBD2 (6 bases). Germline V gene data show CDR1 as SGDLS and CDR2 as YYNGEE. V lost 10 bases and J 1 base, leaving 12 bases between the germline ends. The CDR3 length is 13 residues.

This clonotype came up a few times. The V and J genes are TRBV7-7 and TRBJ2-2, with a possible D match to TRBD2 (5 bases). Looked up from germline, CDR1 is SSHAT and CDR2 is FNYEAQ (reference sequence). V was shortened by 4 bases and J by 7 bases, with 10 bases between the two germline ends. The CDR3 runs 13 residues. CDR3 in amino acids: CASSSGRDGELFF. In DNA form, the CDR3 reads TGTGCCAGCAGCTCGGGGAGAGACGGGGAGCTGTTTTTT.

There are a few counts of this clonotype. CDR3 sequence: CASSLNRQAEAFF. The CDR3 nucleotides read TGTGCCAGCAGCTTAAATCGGCAGGCTGAAGCTTTCTTT. The V gene is TRBV7-2, the J gene TRBJ1-1; the D is unclear. Germline V gene lookup returns CDR1 SGHTA and CDR2 FQGNSA. Trimming shortened V by 2 bases and J by 6 bases, and 10 bases separated the two germline ends. The CDR3 is 13 residues long.

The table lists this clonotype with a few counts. In nucleotides, the CDR3 is TGCGCCAGCAGCTTTTCCGAGACAGGTTTCAATGAGCAGTTCTTC. Translated, it gives CASSFSETGFNEQFF. This chain links TRBV5-1 with TRBJ2-1; maybe TRBD1 (6 bases). V dropped 2 bases and J dropped 6 bases, with 15 bases sitting between them. CDR3 length: 15 amino acids. The V gene's germline CDR1 is SGHRS and CDR2 YFSETQ.